This TCR beta chain came from a study of identical twins. Study-wide findings and caveats: Analyses based on zero insertions could be partly confounded by invariant MAIT and iNKT cells. Cord blood beta clonotypes that were abundant carried fewer insertions, and memory repertoires showed no such trend. Excess sharing between twins was weaker in beta out-of-frame sequences.

In this sample, this clonotype turned up a few times. Its antigen is unknown. CDR3 size: 13 residues. Germline V CDR1 and CDR2: SQVTM, ANQGSEA. Deletions cut 3 bases from V and 3 bases from J, with 10 bases between. TCRdb reanalysed the 5' RACE reads using MiXCR and keeps one entry per CDR3 protein. The repertoire holds hundreds of thousands of distinct CDR3 sequences, with approximately 7% as singletons. The same sample was also studied in work on yellow fever vaccine responses in identical twins.

This clonotype originated in a woman aged 18 to 35 in good health. V and J are TRBV29-1 and TRBJ2-3; D may correspond to TRBD1 or TRBD2 (5 bases each). The sequenced sample was memory (CD45RO+) T cells sorted from blood. The CDR3 bases are TGCAGCGTTGAGGGGGAGAGGACAGATACGCAGTATTTT. Encoded protein: CSVEGERTDTQYF.